Shown below are 32 T cell receptor beta chains from a single sample sequenced in a study of technical replicates of blood from a few donors. Here immunoSEQ multiplex PCR was the method, and the copy in TCRdb shows in-frame clones only, minus some. The sample holds over 50,000 clones, roughly 97% seen once. The sequenced material came from T cells isolated from PBMCs. The origin of the receptors is a human donor in good health.

V is TRBV5-1 and J is TRBJ2-3; 12 bases are shared with TRBD2. In germline, CDR1 is SGHRS, CDR2 YFSETQ. This CDR3 comprises 17 residues. Trimming at V came to 1 base and at J to 4 bases, leaving 7 bases not matched to a gene. Here the CDR3 reads CASSLLRASGGADTQYF. The CDR3 nucleotides are TGCGCCAGCAGCTTGCTGCGGGCTAGCGGGGGGGCAGATACGCAGTATTTT.

The chain recombines TRBV19 with TRBJ1-1, with D possibly TRBD1 on 5 matching bases. Germline V gene sequence: CDR1 LNHDA, CDR2 SQIVND (reference sequence). This CDR3 is 13 amino acids long. Trimming stripped 8 bases from V and 1 base from J, with 11 bases between. CDR3 protein: CASLEGKNTEAFF. In DNA, the CDR3 is TGTGCCAGTTTGGAGGGGAAGAACACTGAAGCTTTCTTT.

CDR3 sequence: CASSPGRDYEQFF. The CDR3 bases are TGTGCCAGCTCACCAGGGCGGGACTATGAGCAGTTCTTC. The rearrangement joins TRBV18 to TRBJ2-1; the D gene is possibly TRBD2 (6 bases). Germline-derived CDR1 and CDR2 are KGHSH and LQKENI. The CDR3 consists of 13 residues. With 2 bases removed from V and 8 bases from J, the gap between germline ends came to 10 bases.

This chain links TRBV28 with TRBJ2-7; D uncertain. Trimming pared 3 bases from V and 3 bases from J, leaving 24 bases between. CDR1 and CDR2 from the germline V gene are MDHEN and SYDVKM. The CDR3 is 18 amino acids. Written as DNA, the CDR3 is TGTGCCAGCAGTTTTACACCGCGAGGAGTTGGCACCAACTACGAGCAGTACTTC. Translated, it gives CASSFTPRGVGTNYEQYF.

The chain employs TRBV18 and TRBJ2-1; 9 bases align to TRBD2. J was trimmed by 5 bases and V by 3 bases; bases with no gene match: 11. This CDR3 has 17 residues. Germline V CDR1 and CDR2: KGHSH, LQKENI. CDR3 loop: CASSPLIAGVGDNEQFF. As DNA, the CDR3 is TGTGCCAGCTCACCCCTGATAGCGGGAGTCGGGGACAATGAGCAGTTCTTC.

This chain uses TRBV5-4 with TRBJ2-3; D perhaps matches TRBD2 (6 bases). This CDR3 comprises 14 residues. CDR1 and CDR2 from the germline V gene are SGHNT and YYREEE (reference sequence). The V gene lost 4 bases and the J gene lost 3 bases, with 12 bases spanning the gap. The CDR3 DNA reads as TGTGCCAGCAGCCTCCCGACTAGAACAGATACGCAGTATTTT. Its translation is CASSLPTRTDTQYF.

This rearrangement joins TRBV7-2 to TRBJ1-1; no clear D gene. The V end lost 1 base, the J end lost 8 bases, and 17 bases lay between the germline ends. CDR1 is SGHTA and CDR2 is FQGNSA in the germline V gene. CDR3 length equals 15 residues. The CDR3 loop reads CASSLDQALTSEAFF. DNA of the CDR3: TGTGCCAGCAGCTTAGATCAGGCCTTAACGTCCGAAGCTTTCTTT.

The chain uses TRBV7-2 and TRBJ1-2; D remains unclear. The V end lost 2 bases, the J end lost 3 bases, and 19 bases lay between the germline ends. Germline V lookup: CDR1 SGHTA, CDR2 FQGNSA. The CDR3 runs 17 residues. The DNA of the CDR3 is TGTGCCAGCAGCTTAAGTGAAGCGGAATTTGGTTACTATGGCTACACCTTC. Protein: CASSLSEAEFGYYGYTF. Supplemented by reference TRBV7-2 and TRBJ1-2, the full variable domain reads GAGVSQSPSNKVTEKGKDVELRCDPISGHTALYWYRQSLGQGLEFLIYFQGNSAPDKSGLPSDRFSAERTGGSVSTLTIQRTQQEDSAVYLCASSLSEAEFGYYGYTFGSGTRLTVV.

The gene calls are TRBV28 and TRBJ2-7; D is unresolved. This CDR3 spans 16 amino acids. V shed 7 bases and J shed 0 bases, with 19 bases lying between them. Germline V CDR1 and CDR2: MDHEN, SYDVKM. The CDR3 coding sequence is TGTGCCAGCATGATGGGCGATAGTCTGACCTCCTACGAGCAGTACTTC. Translated: CASMMGDSLTSYEQYF.

The chain has TRBV6-1 and TRBJ2-5; 9 bases align to TRBD2. Germline values: CDR1 MNHNS, CDR2 SASEGT. This CDR3 spans 12 amino acids. V shed 9 bases and J 4 bases; nucleotides not matched to a gene: 3. The CDR3: CASDSGGETQYF. Written as DNA, the CDR3 is TGTGCCAGTGATAGCGGGGGAGAGACCCAGTACTTC.

The chain carries TRBV5-1 and TRBJ2-1; the D gene is possibly TRBD2 (5 bases). V was trimmed by 3 bases and J by 5 bases, leaving 9 bases between them. Germline values: CDR1 SGHRS, CDR2 YFSETQ. There are 13 residues in the CDR3. This chain's CDR3 is CASSWRADNEQFF. As DNA, the CDR3 is TGCGCCAGCAGCTGGCGGGCGGACAATGAGCAGTTCTTC.

The chain recombines TRBV5-1 with TRBJ2-1, with a weak D call TRBD1 (5 bases). V lost 5 bases and J 5 bases, leaving 17 bases between the germline ends. The CDR3 is 15 residues long. The V gene's germline CDR1 is SGHRS and CDR2 YFSETQ. The CDR3 nucleotides are TGCGCCAGCAGAGAATCAGGGATTACCCACAATGAGCAGTTCTTC. Encoded protein: CASRESGITHNEQFF.

This clone has a single count. This chain uses TRBV13 with TRBJ1-1; D is undetermined. Trimming took off 2 bases at V and 2 bases at J, with 9 bases between the two ends. There are 14 residues in the CDR3. Germline CDR1 reads PRHDT; CDR2 reads FYEKMQ (reference sequence). The CDR3 here is CASSLWYRNTEAFF. In DNA form, the CDR3 reads TGTGCCAGCAGCTTATGGTACAGAAACACTGAAGCTTTCTTT.

V and J are TRBV6-4 and TRBJ1-2; D possibly corresponds to TRBD1 (5 bases). Germline assignment: CDR1 MRHNA and CDR2 SNTAGT. This CDR3 has 15 residues. V lost 3 bases, J lost 0 bases, and 11 bases lay in between. CDR3 nucleotide sequence: TGTGCCAGCAGTGAGACAGCTAGAGCTAACTATGGCTACACCTTC. Protein product: CASSETARANYGYTF.

The CDR3 is CASSLWGLTGSSYEQYF. The DNA of the CDR3 is TGTGCCAGCAGCCTTTGGGGGCTTACAGGGAGCTCCTACGAGCAGTACTTC. V is TRBV11-3 and J is TRBJ2-7, with a weak D call TRBD1 (6 bases). Trimming took off 5 bases at V and 0 bases at J, with 20 bases between the two ends. In germline, CDR1 is SGHNT, CDR2 YENEEA. The CDR3 length is 17 residues.

This rearrangement joins TRBV13 to TRBJ1-1, with D unresolved. The V end lost 2 bases, the J end lost 1 base, and 17 bases lay between the germline ends. Germline CDR1 and CDR2: PRHDT and FYEKMQ (reference sequence). This CDR3 comprises 17 residues. The CDR3 bases are TGTGCCAGCAGCTTATCGCCCAAACTAAGAGGGAACACTGAAGCTTTCTTT. This encodes CASSLSPKLRGNTEAFF.

This chain uses TRBV29-1 with TRBJ1-1; TRBD1 agrees at 7 bases. Germline loops: CDR1 SQVTM, CDR2 ANQGSEA. With V trimmed by 4 bases and J by 4 bases, 9 bases remained unmatched. CDR3 length equals 14 residues. CDR3 region: CSVAPQGQSTEAFF. CDR3 DNA sequence: TGCAGCGTTGCTCCACAGGGGCAGTCCACTGAAGCTTTCTTT.

Notes on this clone: Different DNA sequences within this sample yield the same CDR3. The rearrangement joins TRBV5-6 to TRBJ2-7, with TRBD1 as a possible D gene (6 bases). CDR3 size: 13 residues. CDR1 and CDR2 from the germline V gene are SGHDT and YYEEEE. Between the trimmed V and J ends, which lost 4 bases and 3 bases, there was a span of 11 bases. DNA of the CDR3: TGTGCCAGCAGCCCGACAGGTAGCTACGAGCAGTACTTC. It encodes CASSPTGSYEQYF.

This clone appeared a single time. The chain employs TRBV7-6 and TRBJ1-4; 9 bases map to TRBD1. The trim removed 2 bases at V and 10 bases at J, leaving 17 bases unmatched. The CDR3 extends over 18 amino acids. Germline-derived CDR1 and CDR2 are SGHVS and FNYEAQ. In DNA, the CDR3 is TGTGCCAGCAGCTTAAACATCCTCCGGCGGGACAGGGTAGGAAAACTGTTTTTT. Amino acid sequence: CASSLNILRRDRVGKLFF. Using reference TRBV7-6 and TRBJ1-4 for the parts outside the CDR3, the full variable domain is GAGVSQSPRYKVTKRGQDVALRCDPISGHVSLYWYRQALGQGPEFLTYFNYEAQQDKSGLPNDRFSAERPEGSISTLTIQRTEQRDSAMYRCASSLNILRRDRVGKLFFGSGTQLSVL.

The rearrangement uses TRBV5-8 and TRBJ2-7, with D possibly being TRBD2 (7 bases). V lost 4 bases and J 2 bases, leaving 22 bases between the germline ends. Germline CDR1 and CDR2: SGHTS and YDEGEE. The CDR3 consists of 17 residues. CDR3 protein: CASSMTTSAGTPYEQYF. In DNA form, the CDR3 reads TGTGCCAGCAGCATGACAACGTCAGCGGGGACACCCTACGAGCAGTACTTC.

This clone showed up just once. V usage is TRBV13 and J usage is TRBJ2-2; D is perhaps TRBD1 (6 bases). V lost 6 bases to trimming and J lost 7 bases, with 15 bases between them. Germline V gives CDR1 PRHDT, CDR2 FYEKMQ (reference sequence). The CDR3 consists of 14 residues. CDR3 sequence (DNA): TGTGCCAGCAGTTGGACAGAAACCGTCGGGGAGCTGTTTTTT. It yields the protein CASSWTETVGELFF.

The chain combines TRBV7-9 with TRBJ2-7; 7 bases fit TRBD1. Germline assignment: CDR1 SEHNR and CDR2 FQNEAQ (reference sequence). The CDR3 sequence is 14 residues long. The trim removed 4 bases at V and 5 bases at J, leaving 8 bases unmatched. The CDR3 reads CASSSEGTAHEQYF. Written as DNA, the CDR3 is TGTGCCAGCAGCTCCGAGGGGACAGCCCACGAGCAGTACTTC.

The V and J genes are TRBV5-6 and TRBJ1-3; possibly TRBD1 for D (5 bases). CDR1 is SGHDT and CDR2 is YYEEEE in the germline V gene. V was cut by 3 bases and J by 0 bases, with 10 bases left in between. The CDR3 runs 15 residues. CDR3 sequence: CASSSDSYSGNTIYF. The CDR3 DNA is TGTGCCAGCAGCTCCGACAGCTACTCTGGAAACACCATATATTTT.

This chain links TRBV27 with TRBJ2-3; D ambiguous. The V and J ends lost 0 bases and 6 bases respectively, with 13 bases between them. This CDR3 has 15 residues. Germline-derived CDR1 and CDR2 are MNHEY and SMNVEV (reference sequence). The CDR3, as DNA: TGTGCCAGCAGTTTATCTCCGTCAGCAGGTGATACGCAGTATTTT. Translating it yields CASSLSPSAGDTQYF.

The V and J genes are TRBV2 and TRBJ2-7; TRBD2 might be the D (5 bases). V was cut by 2 bases and J by 6 bases, with 14 bases left in between. This CDR3 is built from 14 residues. Germline V CDR1 and CDR2: SNHLY, FYNNEI. DNA of the CDR3: TGTGCCAGCAGTGAAAGCGGAGTGATTGGCGAGCAGTACTTC. Its translation: CASSESGVIGEQYF.

V usage is TRBV5-6 and J usage is TRBJ2-7; no firm D call. Trimming pared 3 bases from V and 6 bases from J, leaving 7 bases between. The length of the CDR3 is 11 residues. Germline V gene sequence: CDR1 SGHDT, CDR2 YYEEEE. For the CDR3, the DNA is TGTGCCAGCAGCTCGGGTCGCGAGCAGTACTTC. Its translation is CASSSGREQYF.

The rearrangement links TRBV30 to TRBJ2-1; 7 nucleotides match TRBD2. This CDR3 spans 17 amino acids. With V trimmed by 3 bases and J by 0 bases, 11 bases remained unmatched. CDR1 and CDR2 (germline): GTSNPN, SVGIG (reference sequence). Here the CDR3 DNA reads TGTGCCTGGAGCCCAAGCGGGGTCGGGTTCTCCTACAATGAGCAGTTCTTC. Translation gives CAWSPSGVGFSYNEQFF.

V and J are TRBV6-6 and TRBJ2-5; D gene unclear. Germline CDR1 MNHNY, CDR2 SVGAGI (reference sequence). Trimming pared 5 bases from V and 5 bases from J, leaving 9 bases between. The CDR3 is made up of 12 amino acids. CDR3 residues: CASSHPVETQYF. Written as DNA, the CDR3 is TGTGCCAGCAGTCACCCGGTGGAGACCCAGTACTTC.

The chain carries TRBV27 and TRBJ2-3, with a possible D match to TRBD2 (6 bases). Per germline, CDR1 MNHEY and CDR2 SMNVEV (reference sequence). The CDR3 spans 15 residues. The germline V and J ends were trimmed by 3 bases and 1 base, with 11 bases remaining between them. CDR3: CASSFTGGGTDTQYF. CDR3 nucleotides: TGTGCCAGCAGTTTCACTGGCGGGGGCACAGATACGCAGTATTTT.

CDR3 nucleotide sequence: TGTGCCAGCACCCTATGGAATGAGCAGTTCTTC. This gives the protein CASTLWNEQFF. The chain employs TRBV2 and TRBJ2-1; D call uncertain. Trimming removed 7 bases at V and 7 bases at J, with 8 bases between. CDR3 length equals 11 residues. Per germline, CDR1 SNHLY and CDR2 FYNNEI.

The DNA for the CDR3 is TGTGCCTGGAGTATGGATGGAGCGAACACCGGGGAGCTGTTTTTT. Translation: CAWSMDGANTGELFF. The rearrangement uses TRBV30 and TRBJ2-2; D gene ambiguous. Germline V lookup: CDR1 GTSNPN, CDR2 SVGIG (reference sequence). This CDR3 is built from 15 residues. The V end lost 2 bases, the J end lost 0 bases, and 10 bases lay between the germline ends.

This clone was counted a single time. V gene TRBV6-5 combines with J gene TRBJ1-1; D gene ambiguous. V lost 5 bases to trimming and J lost 7 bases, with 11 bases between them. The CDR3 spans 12 residues. Germline CDR1 MNHEY, CDR2 SVGAGI. For the CDR3, the DNA is TGTGCCAGCAGTCCCTCCATCGGTGAAGCTTTCTTT. It translates to CASSPSIGEAFF.